Shown below are 11 T cell receptor beta chains from a single sample sequenced in a study of shared clonotypes between healthy human individuals. Only in-frame clones appear in the TCRdb table, and some are missing; sequencing was by immunoSEQ multiplex PCR. The sample has about 1.5 million clones; 95% to 99% are singletons. The sample was naive CD4+ T cells sorted from blood. Subset reported: CD45RA+ positively selected. The origin of the receptors is a man aged 25 to 45 in good health.

The rearrangement joins TRBV29-1 to TRBJ2-3; 10 bases line up with TRBD2. Per the germline V gene, CDR1 is SQVTM and CDR2 is ANQGSEA. V dropped 7 bases and J dropped 5; count of bases not matched to a gene: 12. This CDR3 is built from 15 residues. The CDR3 loop is CSGLGLAGEGDTQYF. CDR3 DNA: TGCAGCGGACTCGGTCTAGCGGGAGAAGGAGATACGCAGTATTTT.

The chain employs TRBV28 and TRBJ1-2; the D is unclear. The germline V and J ends were trimmed by 3 bases and 4 bases, with 12 bases remaining between them. Germline CDR1 and CDR2: MDHEN and SYDVKM. This CDR3 has 14 residues. CDR3 residues: CASSLGSSSYGYTF. For the CDR3, the DNA is TGTGCCAGCAGTTTGGGGAGTTCCTCCTATGGCTACACCTTC.

V usage is TRBV18 and J usage is TRBJ1-5, with a possible D match to TRBD1 (5 bases). CDR3 length: 13 residues. Germline V gene sequence: CDR1 KGHSH, CDR2 LQKENI. Trimming took off 6 bases at V and 11 bases at J, with 17 bases between the two ends. CDR3 sequence: CASSPRDRVTQHF. The CDR3 DNA reads TGTGCCAGCTCCCCCAGGGACCGGGTAACCCAGCATTTT.

This sequence joins TRBV9 and TRBJ2-5; a possible D gene is TRBD2 (6 bases). The CDR3 sequence is 14 residues long. V shed 3 bases and J shed 5 bases, with 14 bases lying between them. Germline assignment: CDR1 SGDLS and CDR2 YYNGEE. CDR3 sequence reads: CASSAPGTGETQYF. In nucleotides, the CDR3 is TGTGCCAGCAGCGCCCCCGGGACTGGGGAGACCCAGTACTTC.

The chain has TRBV5-1 and TRBJ2-1; D not resolved. CDR1 SGHRS and CDR2 YFSETQ come from the germline V gene. The V gene lost 0 bases and the J gene lost 7 bases, with 8 bases spanning the gap. The CDR3 consists of 13 residues. CDR3 coding DNA: TGCGCCAGCAGCTTGGGTTACCAAAATGAGCAGTTCTTC. Translating it yields CASSLGYQNEQFF.

About this clone: The junction does not match germline at one end; this may be a read error. The V gene is TRBV7-7, the J gene TRBJ2-2; D is uncertain. CDR3 length equals 14 residues. Germline V gene data show CDR1 as SSHAT and CDR2 as FNYEAQ (reference sequence). CDR3 residues: CASSLGLNTGELFF. The CDR3 bases are TGTGCTAGCAGCTTAGGATTGAACACCGGGGAGCTGTTTTTT.

This chain joins TRBV5-4 and TRBJ2-1, with unresolved D. The length of the CDR3 is 12 residues. V was pared by 5 bases and J by 10 bases, with 13 bases between. From germline, CDR1 is SGHNT and CDR2 YYREEE (reference sequence). CDR3 sequence reads: CASSSQLGEQFF. In DNA, the CDR3 is TGTGCCAGCAGTTCCCAGCTCGGGGAGCAGTTCTTC.

This rearrangement joins TRBV4-2 to TRBJ2-7; D might be TRBD1 or TRBD2, each matching 6 bases. There are 18 residues in the CDR3. Germline CDR1 is LGHNA and CDR2 is YNFKEQ. V gave up 2 bases and J gave up 1 base, with 21 bases separating them. The CDR3, as DNA: TGTGCCAGCAGCCAAAGACAGGATGAGGGAGGTAGGTCCTACGAGCAGTACTTC. Translating it yields CASSQRQDEGGRSYEQYF.

CDR3 sequence (DNA): TGTGCCAGCAGCTTAGATTGGACTAGCGGGAGGGCCGAGCAGTTCTTC. Its protein is CASSLDWTSGRAEQFF. V is TRBV7-2 and J is TRBJ2-1, with 15 bases matching TRBD2. Looked up from germline, CDR1 is SGHTA and CDR2 is FQGNSA. This CDR3 is built from 16 residues. J gave up 10 bases and V 1 base, and 5 bases lay outside the gene matches.

The chain carries TRBV28 and TRBJ1-5; tentatively, D is TRBD1 (6 bases). This CDR3 region has 17 residues. CDR1 is MDHEN and CDR2 is SYDVKM in the germline V gene. V lost 6 bases and J lost 3, with 21 bases in between. In nucleotides, the CDR3 is TGTGCCAGCAGCTTAACCTCGTGGGGGGCGCCCAATCAGCCCCAGCATTTT. Residues: CASSLTSWGAPNQPQHF.

The chain carries TRBV9 and TRBJ2-1; 12 bases align to TRBD2. CDR3 length equals 22 residues. V lost 1 base to trimming and J lost 0 bases; unmatched junction nucleotides: 17. Germline V gives CDR1 SGDLS, CDR2 YYNGEE. CDR3 in amino acids: CASSVWGLTSGRPLSSYNEQFF. The CDR3 region has the DNA TGTGCCAGCAGCGTATGGGGACTGACTAGCGGGAGACCATTGAGCTCCTACAATGAGCAGTTCTTC.